This T cell receptor beta chain was retrieved from a study of neurological immune-mediated disorders. Whole-study context: The disease course was relapsing-remitting in around 31 and secondary progressive in about 9% of the 34 multiple sclerosis patients. Study findings and constraints: As far as clinical or MRI features were concerned, none was associated with the multiple sclerosis repertoire cluster.

Sequencing of 15-18 subjects in each run yielded over 160 million TCR-beta sequences. TCRdb reprocessed the 5' RACE reads via MiXCR and lists one record per CDR3 protein. The table has roughly 89,000 distinct CDR3 sequences, 2.6% seen once. This clonotype showed up many times. Its antigen remains unidentified. This CDR3 region has 14 residues. Trimming shortened V by 4 bases and J by 1 base, and 10 bases separated the two germline ends. Germline CDR1 reads MNHEY; CDR2 reads SVGAGI. This TCR was recovered from a woman under 40 with multiple sclerosis. Sequencing was performed on PBMCs. V is TRBV6-5 and J is TRBJ1-1, with D possibly TRBD1 on 5 matching bases. CDR3 DNA: TGTGCCAGCAGTTTTTCTCAGGGGAACACTGAAGCTTTCTTT. Its protein product is CASSFSQGNTEAFF.